Listed here are 25 T cell receptor beta chains from one sample, sequenced in a study of T cell responses to AZD1222 COVID-19 vaccine. The table came from immunoSEQ multiplex PCR; TCRdb's copy has only in-frame clones and leaves some out. The data contain nearly 110,000 clones, nearly 90% of them seen just once; the ten biggest clones take up 4.8%. The specimen was peripheral blood, collected 28 days after the second AZD1222 dose. These receptors all stem from an adult who received the AZD1222 COVID-19 vaccine.

The chain carries TRBV20-1 and TRBJ1-6; D is unclear. The germline gives CDR1 DFQATT, CDR2 SNEGSKA (reference sequence). Trimming cost V 3 bases and J 7 bases, with 10 bases left between them. This CDR3 comprises 13 residues. The CDR3 DNA follows: TGCAGTGCTAGTTATCTGGGGAATTCACCCCTCCACTTT. It translates to CSASYLGNSPLHF.

The chain recombines TRBV6-5 with TRBJ1-2; perhaps TRBD1 as D (5 bases). Germline V gene lookup returns CDR1 MNHEY and CDR2 SVGAGI. V was clipped by 9 bases and J by 4 bases, with 12 bases between them. CDR3 size: 12 residues. CDR3 amino acids: CASMTEVYGYTF. The CDR3 DNA reads as TGTGCCAGTATGACAGAAGTCTATGGCTACACCTTC.

The chain combines TRBV11-2 with TRBJ2-1, with 8 positions matching TRBD2. The V gene's germline CDR1 is SGHAT and CDR2 FQNNGV. Germline trimming cut 5 bases from V and 4 bases from J; bases unmatched to any gene: 10. The CDR3 runs to 16 residues. The CDR3 reads CASSKMYGLAYNEQFF. DNA for the CDR3: TGTGCCAGCAGCAAGATGTACGGACTAGCTTACAATGAGCAGTTCTTC.

This clone appeared a single time. V and J are TRBV4-2 and TRBJ2-7; TRBD2 matches 12 bases. Trimming cost V 3 bases and J 3 bases; bases outside gene matches: 9. CDR3 length: 17 residues. Germline V lookup: CDR1 LGHNA, CDR2 YNFKEQ. The CDR3 loop is CASSHSSSGGASYEQYF. The CDR3 coding sequence is TGTGCCAGCAGCCACTCCTCTAGCGGGGGGGCTAGCTACGAGCAGTACTTC.

The V and J genes are TRBV2 and TRBJ1-3; tentatively, D is TRBD1 (5 bases). CDR1 and CDR2 from the germline V gene are SNHLY and FYNNEI. V was clipped by 5 bases and J by 2 bases, with 7 bases between them. This CDR3 contains 13 residues. The CDR3 DNA sequence: TGTGCCAGCAGTCAGGGAACTGGAAACACCATATATTTT. Its translation is CASSQGTGNTIYF.

V and J are TRBV19 and TRBJ1-1; TRBD1 agrees at 8 bases. The CDR3 sequence is 14 residues long. The trim removed 7 bases at V and 1 base at J, leaving 5 bases unmatched. Germline loops: CDR1 LNHDA, CDR2 SQIVND (reference sequence). This chain's CDR3 is CASNFQGANTEAFF. The DNA of the CDR3 is TGTGCCAGTAATTTTCAGGGGGCGAACACTGAAGCTTTCTTT.

The chain combines TRBV10-3 with TRBJ1-5, with D possibly matching TRBD1 (5 bases). This CDR3 contains 15 residues. CDR1 and CDR2 (germline): ENHRY, SYGVKD. V was trimmed by 6 bases and J by 0 bases, leaving 12 bases between them. CDR3 region: CAISLGTSSNQPQHF. The CDR3 nucleotides read TGTGCCATCAGCCTCGGGACGTCTAGCAATCAGCCCCAGCATTTT.

V is TRBV7-9 and J is TRBJ2-2; no clear D. Germline CDR1 reads SEHNR; CDR2 reads FQNEAQ (reference sequence). This CDR3 is built from 16 residues. V lost 1 base to trimming and J lost 0 bases, with 9 bases between them. Here the CDR3 reads CASSLGRSTNTGELFF. In DNA, the CDR3 is TGTGCCAGCAGCTTAGGTCGCAGCACGAACACCGGGGAGCTGTTTTTT.

The chain recombines TRBV20-1 with TRBJ1-5; 10 positions match TRBD1. V dropped 3 bases and J dropped 4; count of bases not matched to a gene: 6. The germline V gene has CDR1 DFQATT and CDR2 SNEGSKA (reference sequence). The CDR3 length is 15 residues. CDR3 DNA: TGCAGTGCTAGTGGCGGGACAGGGGTGAATCAGCCCCAGCATTTT. Translation gives CSASGGTGVNQPQHF.

This chain joins TRBV15 and TRBJ2-1; D remains unclear. This CDR3 comprises 17 residues. V lost 0 bases, J lost 2 bases, and 14 bases lay in between. CDR1 and CDR2 from the germline V gene are LNHNV and YYDKDF (reference sequence). CDR3 coding DNA: TGTGCCACCAGCAGAGATCGAAAGGGATCCCCCTACAATGAGCAGTTCTTC. It codes for CATSRDRKGSPYNEQFF.

The rearrangement links TRBV29-1 to TRBJ2-7; 9 nucleotides line up with TRBD1. Germline assignment: CDR1 SQVTM and CDR2 ANQGSEA. With V trimmed by 6 bases and J by 3 bases, 6 bases remained unmatched. CDR3 length: 13 residues. CDR3: CSVTQGALYEQYF. The CDR3 DNA follows: TGCAGCGTGACACAGGGGGCCCTCTACGAGCAGTACTTC.

The V gene is TRBV30, the J gene TRBJ1-1, with TRBD1 identical over 7 bases. The CDR3 is 13 residues long. Trimming took 8 bases from V and 5 from J; bases not matched to a gene: 11. Germline loops: CDR1 GTSNPN, CDR2 SVGIG (reference sequence). As DNA, the CDR3 is TGTGCCGGGAAAAACAGGGGAGGGACTGAAGCTTTCTTT. Its protein is CAGKNRGGTEAFF.

The chain joins TRBV28 to TRBJ1-5; no firm D call. This CDR3 has 12 amino acids. The V end lost 7 bases, the J end lost 4 bases, and 8 bases lay between the germline ends. CDR1 MDHEN and CDR2 SYDVKM come from the germline V gene. The CDR3 DNA follows: TGTGCCAGCACGTCATGGAATCAGCCCCAGCATTTT. It is translated as CASTSWNQPQHF.

Only one count was recorded for this clone. This sequence joins TRBV10-2 and TRBJ2-1, with 11 bases lining up with TRBD2. The CDR3 covers 20 residues. Germline V gene data show CDR1 as WSHSY and CDR2 as SAAADI. The V gene end was trimmed by 4 bases and the J gene end by 5 bases; junction bases not matched to a gene: 19. This chain's CDR3 is CASSVRLAGSQKGVNNEQFF. The CDR3 DNA reads as TGCGCCAGCAGTGTCCGACTAGCGGGGTCTCAAAAGGGGGTAAACAATGAGCAGTTCTTC.

V usage is TRBV2 and J usage is TRBJ2-7; 7 bases agree with TRBD1. The CDR3 sequence is 14 residues long. Losses at the gene ends were 1 base for V and 2 bases for J; bases not matched to a gene: 2. Germline CDR1 reads SNHLY; CDR2 reads FYNNEI. In DNA form, the CDR3 reads TGTGCCAGCAGTGAAGGGCAGGGGGCCTACGAGCAGTACTTC. Residues: CASSEGQGAYEQYF.

This clone has only one observation. The chain carries TRBV28 and TRBJ2-1; possibly TRBD1 or TRBD2 for D (7 bases each). V lost 3 bases, J lost 7 bases, and 19 bases lay in between. This CDR3 region has 16 residues. Germline V gene data show CDR1 as MDHEN and CDR2 as SYDVKM. This chain's CDR3 is CASSFLDRDGRNEQFF. The CDR3 DNA follows: TGTGCCAGCAGTTTCTTAGACAGGGACGGGAGGAATGAGCAGTTCTTC.

This clone was found a few times. This rearrangement joins TRBV6-5 to TRBJ1-2; the D is unclear. Germline V gives CDR1 MNHEY, CDR2 SVGAGI. CDR3 size: 13 residues. V was pared by 6 bases and J by 1 base, with 9 bases between. In nucleotides, the CDR3 is TGTGCCAGCAGGGTAACAGATAACTATGGCTACACCTTC. Translation gives CASRVTDNYGYTF.

The chain employs TRBV6-5 and TRBJ1-2; 9 nucleotides line up with TRBD1. The length of the CDR3 is 15 residues. Germline CDR1 reads MNHEY; CDR2 reads SVGAGI. V dropped 0 bases and J dropped 4; count of bases not matched to a gene: 3. CDR3: CASSYSLTGGYGYTF. The CDR3 DNA follows: TGTGCCAGCAGTTACTCGCTGACAGGGGGCTATGGCTACACCTTC.

The chain uses TRBV7-9 and TRBJ1-1; the D gene is possibly TRBD1 (6 bases). The V gene lost 6 bases and the J gene lost 0 bases, with 20 bases spanning the gap. Germline loops: CDR1 SEHNR, CDR2 FQNEAQ (reference sequence). This CDR3 has 17 residues. The CDR3 protein is CASRKGGLLWVNTEAFF. In nucleotides, the CDR3 is TGTGCCAGCAGAAAAGGGGGTTTGCTTTGGGTGAACACTGAAGCTTTCTTT.

The chain recombines TRBV12-5 with TRBJ1-5; 7 nucleotides align to TRBD1. Germline loops: CDR1 LGHNT, CDR2 FRNRAP. The CDR3 has 15 residues. V lost 1 base to trimming and J lost 3 bases; unmatched junction nucleotides: 3. The CDR3 loop reads CASGLAQGYNQPQHF. DNA of the CDR3: TGTGCTAGTGGTTTGGCACAGGGGTACAATCAGCCCCAGCATTTT.

As DNA, the CDR3 is TGCGCCAGCAGTGGAGGACTAGCGGGGAGCGTAAACAATGAGCAGTTCTTC. Translating gives CASSGGLAGSVNNEQFF. This rearrangement joins TRBV10-1 to TRBJ2-1; 12 nucleotides agree with TRBD2. V shed 4 bases and J 5 bases; nucleotides not matched to a gene: 9. The CDR3 extends over 17 amino acids. The germline V gene has CDR1 WNHNN and CDR2 SYGVQD (reference sequence).

This clone appeared a single time. The gene calls are TRBV10-3 and TRBJ1-2, with a tentative D call TRBD1 (6 bases). The CDR3 runs to 15 residues. The germline gives CDR1 ENHRY, CDR2 SYGVKD. Trimming shortened V by 3 bases and J by 6 bases, and 17 bases separated the two germline ends. The CDR3: CAISDQRGGSHGYTF. DNA for the CDR3: TGTGCCATCAGTGACCAACGGGGGGGCAGCCATGGCTACACCTTC.

The J gene is TRBJ1-5, the V gene TRBV19; tentative D call: TRBD1 (5 bases). Trimming took 5 bases from V and 2 from J, leaving 13 bases between them. The germline CDR1 and CDR2 sequences are LNHDA and SQIVND (reference sequence). The CDR3 sequence is 15 residues long. The DNA for the CDR3 is TGTGCCAGTAGTGGACGGGACGGAGGCAATCAGCCCCAGCATTTT. This encodes CASSGRDGGNQPQHF. Full variable domain (rest looked up from reference TRBV19 and TRBJ1-5): DGGITQSPKYLFRKEGQNVTLSCEQNLNHDAMYWYRQDPGQGLRLIYYSQIVNDFQKGDIAEGYSVSREKKESFPLTVTSAQKNPTAFYLCASSGRDGGNQPQHFGDGTRLSIL.

This sequence joins TRBV20-1 and TRBJ2-7, with D unclear. The ends were cut back, 3 bases at V and 5 bases at J, with 14 bases in the middle. This CDR3 region has 13 residues. Germline CDR1 and CDR2: DFQATT and SNEGSKA (reference sequence). In nucleotides, the CDR3 is TGCAGTGCTAGTACCCCCGCCGTCGACGAGCAGTACTTC. Encoded protein: CSASTPAVDEQYF.

By share, this clone ranks as medium-sized (0.01 to 0.1%). The chain joins TRBV5-1 to TRBJ1-5; D is possibly TRBD1 (6 bases). Germline V lookup: CDR1 SGHRS, CDR2 YFSETQ. The CDR3 extends over 14 amino acids. V dropped 5 bases and J dropped 0 bases, with 9 bases sitting between them. CDR3 sequence reads: CASRDSDSNQPQHF. For the CDR3, the DNA is TGCGCCAGCAGGGACAGCGATAGCAATCAGCCCCAGCATTTT.